This TCR beta chain appears in the sequencing data of a study of T cell changes during pregnancy in multiple sclerosis. This CDR3 has 15 amino acids. Trimming at V came to 6 bases and at J to 4 bases, leaving 14 bases not matched to a gene. Germline-derived CDR1 and CDR2 are SQVTM and ANQGSEA. The method was immunoSEQ multiplex PCR; TCRdb's version includes in-frame clones alone and lacks a portion of them. The sample holds 70,000 to 85,000 clones, about 90% seen once. The genes are TRBV29-1 and TRBJ1-1, with 7 positions matching TRBD1. This TCR derives from a female donor with multiple sclerosis, enrolled in a pregnancy study. The sample in question was peripheral blood, obtained before pregnancy. The CDR3 DNA follows: TGCAGCGTAGACGCGAAGGACAGGATCGGCACTGAAGCTTTCTTT. Translating it yields CSVDAKDRIGTEAFF.